This entry lists 29 T cell receptor beta chains sequenced from one sample in a study of response to subunit inactivated influenza vaccine. MiXCR, run by TCRdb on the RT-PCR reads, gives a single entry per CDR3 protein. This sample has hundreds of thousands of distinct CDR3 sequences, with around 13% found just once. The source material was PBMCs from blood, sampled 14 to 15 days before vaccination. The receptor set was obtained from a man aged 50 to 59 who received an inactivated influenza vaccine.

The chain is built from TRBV2 and TRBJ2-6; D ambiguous. The ends were cut back, 6 bases at V and 2 bases at J, with 11 bases in the middle. CDR3 length: 15 residues. CDR1 SNHLY and CDR2 FYNNEI come from the germline V gene. DNA of the CDR3: TGTGCCAGCAGGAACCAGTTAACTGGGGCCAACGTCCTGACTTTC. It yields the protein CASRNQLTGANVLTF.

J is TRBJ1-1 and V is TRBV12-3 or TRBV12-4; 7 bases are a match to TRBD1. The CDR3 is made up of 15 amino acids. V lost 6 bases to trimming and J lost 0 bases; unmatched junction nucleotides: 7. The CDR3 loop is CASSPGTDMNTEAFF. In DNA, the CDR3 is TGTGCCAGCAGCCCAGGGACAGACATGAACACTGAAGCTTTCTTT.

Remarks on this clonotype: One junction end does not reproduce the germline sequence, and a read error may be involved. The chain recombines TRBV11-2 with TRBJ1-1; 9 bases match TRBD1. The CDR3 extends over 16 amino acids. Looked up from germline, CDR1 is SGHAT and CDR2 is FQNNGV. CDR3 amino acids: CDSSWDRDLGNTEAFF. The CDR3 DNA is TGTGACAGCAGCTGGGACAGGGACCTCGGGAACACTGAAGCTTTCTTT.

This clonotype came up a few times. This chain joins TRBV4-2 and TRBJ2-1; 10 positions match TRBD2. Germline V gene data show CDR1 as LGHNA and CDR2 as YNFKEQ. This CDR3 spans 18 amino acids. Trimming took 4 bases from V and 15 from J; bases not matched to a gene: 24. The CDR3 sequence: CASSPTPGGTSGTLRRFF. CDR3 sequence (DNA): TGTGCCAGCAGCCCAACCCCAGGGGGTACTAGCGGGACCCTACGACGGTTCTTC.

The chain uses TRBV10-3 and TRBJ2-2; D not resolved. V was trimmed by 2 bases and J by 1 base, leaving 5 bases between them. The CDR3 runs to 14 residues. Germline loops: CDR1 ENHRY, CDR2 SYGVKD. The CDR3 bases are TGTGCCATCAGTGAGGGATGGAACACCGGGGAGCTGTTTTTT. Encoded protein: CAISEGWNTGELFF.

This clonotype appeared a few times. The chain couples TRBV10-3 to TRBJ2-1; 9 bases are shared with TRBD1. Germline V gives CDR1 ENHRY, CDR2 SYGVKD. Unmatched junction bases numbered 3, after V lost 7 bases and J lost 2 bases. The CDR3 consists of 14 residues. The CDR3 nucleotides are TGTGCCATCACCGGACAGGGGACCTACAATGAGCAGTTCTTC. Translating gives CAITGQGTYNEQFF.

This clonotype was seen once. V is TRBV6-5 and J is TRBJ2-2; TRBD1 matches 12 bases. V dropped 2 bases and J dropped 4; count of bases not matched to a gene: 8. This CDR3 contains 18 residues. The germline gives CDR1 MNHEY, CDR2 SVGAGI. The DNA of the CDR3 is TGTGCCAGCAGTTACACCGGGACAGGGGGCGCCGGCACCGGGGAGCTGTTTTTT. It yields the protein CASSYTGTGGAGTGELFF.

This clonotype was seen more than once but under ten times. V and J are TRBV28 and TRBJ2-1; 12 bases are a match to TRBD2. Germline CDR1 MDHEN, CDR2 SYDVKM. This CDR3 is built from 16 residues. The trim removed 4 bases at V and 2 bases at J, leaving 3 bases unmatched. Written as DNA, the CDR3 is TGTGCCAGCAGTTCCCCTAGCGGGAGGGCCTACAATGAGCAGTTCTTC. Translating gives CASSSPSGRAYNEQFF.

The CDR3 loop reads CSARVVVNYGYTF. As DNA, the CDR3 is TGCAGTGCTAGAGTAGTGGTTAACTATGGCTACACCTTC. This chain connects TRBV20-1 to TRBJ1-2; no clear D. Germline CDR1 and CDR2: DFQATT and SNEGSKA (reference sequence). Trimming cost V 1 base and J 1 base, with 7 bases left between them. The length of the CDR3 is 13 residues.

This clonotype was observed a handful of times. V usage is TRBV5-1 and J usage is TRBJ2-7, with 8 bases that match TRBD2. The V segment lost 3 bases and the J segment 0 bases; nucleotides outside the gene matches: 5. Germline CDR1 SGHRS, CDR2 YFSETQ. The CDR3 spans 15 residues. CDR3 sequence: CASSSTSGFSYEQYF. For the CDR3, the DNA is TGCGCCAGCAGCTCCACTAGCGGTTTCTCCTACGAGCAGTACTTC.

Many counts were recorded for this clonotype. The chain links TRBV20-1 to TRBJ2-1, with 10 positions matching TRBD2. CDR3 length equals 16 residues. Per germline, CDR1 DFQATT and CDR2 SNEGSKA (reference sequence). V lost 4 bases and J lost 8; bases outside the gene matches: 14. The CDR3 spells CSATSSGSRIVYEQFF. The CDR3 DNA reads as TGCAGTGCTACATCTAGCGGGAGTAGGATTGTTTATGAGCAGTTCTTC.

This clonotype has a count of ten or more. The chain is built from TRBV29-1 and TRBJ2-3; no firm D call. The CDR3 extends over 14 amino acids. The V gene lost 6 bases and the J gene lost 0 bases, with 13 bases spanning the gap. CDR1 and CDR2 from the germline V gene are SQVTM and ANQGSEA. Here the CDR3 reads CSVASGVSTDTQYF. CDR3 DNA: TGCAGCGTGGCTAGTGGGGTGAGCACAGATACGCAGTATTTT.

The chain links TRBV14 to TRBJ1-3; D not certain. V was clipped by 4 bases and J by 1 base, with 14 bases between them. From germline, CDR1 is SGHDN and CDR2 FVKESK. This CDR3 contains 16 residues. The DNA of the CDR3 is TGTGCCAGCAGCCCCATGGGGATTTCGTCTGGAAACACCATATATTTT. This translates into CASSPMGISSGNTIYF.

The rearrangement links TRBV5-1 to TRBJ2-1; the match to TRBD2 covers 13 bases. CDR1 and CDR2 from the germline V gene are SGHRS and YFSETQ. The CDR3 has 17 residues. The junction had 16 bases not matched to a gene; V was cut back by 4 bases and J by 12 bases. As DNA, the CDR3 is TGCGCCAGCAGCCTGATCACTAGCGGGGGGGCGGTTTTTCGGCAGTTCTTC. Translating gives CASSLITSGGAVFRQFF.

The genes are TRBV5-1 and TRBJ2-1; TRBD2 agrees at 12 bases. Germline CDR1 reads SGHRS; CDR2 reads YFSETQ. This CDR3 region has 15 residues. The V segment lost 4 bases and the J segment 10 bases; nucleotides outside the gene matches: 9. CDR3 DNA: TGCGCCAGCAGCCAGACTAGCGGGGGACCCCGGGAGCAGTTCTTC. Its protein is CASSQTSGGPREQFF. The variable domain in full, completed from reference TRBV5-1 and TRBJ2-1, reads KAGVTQTPRYLIKTRGQQVTLSCSPISGHRSVSWYQQTPGQGLQFLFEYFSETQRNKGNFPGRFSGRQFSNSRSEMNVSTLELGDSALYLCASSQTSGGPREQFFGPGTRLTVL.

The chain couples TRBV20-1 to TRBJ2-1; TRBD2 aligns across 13 bases. CDR3 length equals 17 residues. The V gene's germline CDR1 is DFQATT and CDR2 SNEGSKA (reference sequence). V was pared by 4 bases and J by 1 base, with 7 bases of the junction left unmatched. The DNA of the CDR3 is TGCAGTGCTACTACGACTAGCGGGGGGTGGTCCTACAATGAGCAGTTCTTC. Translation: CSATTTSGGWSYNEQFF.

This clonotype has a handful of counts. The chain couples TRBV4-3 to TRBJ2-1; 8 bases fit TRBD2. Trimming cost V 0 bases and J 4 bases; bases outside gene matches: 8. Germline assignment: CDR1 LGHNA and CDR2 YSLEER. The CDR3 loop spans 17 amino acids. CDR3 in DNA: TGCGCCAGCAGCCAAGATCTTGCGAGCGGGAGTTACAATGAGCAGTTCTTC. Translated, it gives CASSQDLASGSYNEQFF.

This clonotype was observed a handful of times. This chain links TRBV7-2 with TRBJ1-6, with 9 positions matching TRBD1. This CDR3 contains 15 residues. The junction had 2 bases not matched to a gene; V was cut back by 3 bases and J by 5 bases. The germline gives CDR1 SGHTA, CDR2 FQGNSA. CDR3 nucleotide sequence: TGTGCCAGCAGCTTCTGGGACAGGGATAATTCACCCCTCCACTTT. Its protein product is CASSFWDRDNSPLHF.

This clonotype has a count of ten or more. This rearrangement joins TRBV24-1 to TRBJ2-5; D gene unclear. V was pared by 9 bases and J by 7 bases, with 17 bases between. The germline gives CDR1 KGHDR, CDR2 SFDVKD. The CDR3 runs to 13 residues. CDR3 loop: CATGDGTAVTQYF. The CDR3 DNA reads TGTGCCACCGGAGACGGTACAGCAGTGACCCAGTACTTC.

This clonotype has just a few counts. V is TRBV20-1 and J is TRBJ1-1; possibly TRBD1 for D (6 bases). Germline CDR1 DFQATT, CDR2 SNEGSKA (reference sequence). Trimming removed 0 bases at V and 3 bases at J, with 8 bases between. CDR3 length equals 13 residues. The CDR3 loop reads CSAREEGDTEAFF. The CDR3 region has the DNA TGCAGTGCTAGAGAGGAGGGGGACACTGAAGCTTTCTTT.

In its sample, this clonotype was seen a few times. The chain is built from TRBV13 and TRBJ2-3; D perhaps matches TRBD2 (7 bases). The germline CDR1 and CDR2 sequences are PRHDT and FYEKMQ (reference sequence). Trimming left V 3 bases short and J 4 bases short, with 14 bases between. The length of the CDR3 is 15 residues. CDR3 protein: CASSFPGEGADTQYF. The CDR3 region has the DNA TGTGCCAGCAGCTTCCCGGGGGAGGGGGCAGATACGCAGTATTTT.

V and J are TRBV4-1 and TRBJ2-7; D may correspond to TRBD1 or TRBD2 (5 bases each). CDR3 length: 14 amino acids. CDR1 and CDR2 (germline): MGHRA, YSYEKL. V was clipped by 0 bases and J by 4 bases, with 10 bases between them. CDR3 nucleotides: TGCGCCAGCAGCCAAGAAGAGGGGCCTTACGAGCAGTACTTC. Encoded protein: CASSQEEGPYEQYF.

CDR3 DNA: TGCAGCGTTGTTAGGGGGACCCTCTCTGATGGCTACACCTTC. Protein sequence: CSVVRGTLSDGYTF. J is TRBJ1-2 and V is TRBV29-1, with D tentatively TRBD1 (6 bases). The CDR3 has 14 amino acids. Germline assignment: CDR1 SQVTM and CDR2 ANQGSEA. V lost 4 bases and J 6 bases, leaving 18 bases between the germline ends.

This clonotype was seen many times. The chain recombines TRBV27 with TRBJ2-2, with 10 bases fitting TRBD1. The CDR3 is 20 residues long. Per the germline V gene, CDR1 is MNHEY and CDR2 is SMNVEV (reference sequence). J gave up 7 bases and V 3 bases, and 20 bases lay outside the gene matches. The CDR3 loop reads CASSFYAGLDRGLINGELFF. The CDR3 nucleotides are TGTGCCAGCAGTTTTTACGCGGGTTTAGACAGGGGGCTTATTAACGGGGAGCTGTTTTTT.

Notes on this clonotype: At one of its ends the junction is not consistent with the germline gene, which may arise from a read error. The V call is TRBV5-6, the J call TRBJ2-3; no clear D. Germline CDR1 SGHDT, CDR2 YYEEEE. This CDR3 has 15 amino acids. As DNA, the CDR3 is TGTGCCAGCACCTTGGCACTGACTAGCACAGATACGCAGTATTTT. Amino acids: CASTLALTSTDTQYF.

This clonotype was detected many times. V gene TRBV2 combines with J gene TRBJ2-3; D not certain. Germline V gives CDR1 SNHLY, CDR2 FYNNEI. There are 15 residues in the CDR3. V dropped 9 bases and J dropped 3 bases, with 19 bases sitting between them. The CDR3 DNA follows: TGTGCCAGAAGGGCCGGGCTGGCTGGGACAGATACGCAGTATTTT. This gives the protein CARRAGLAGTDTQYF.

The chain joins TRBV7-2 to TRBJ2-1; possible D gene TRBD1, 6 bases. CDR3 size: 15 residues. The germline V gene has CDR1 SGHTA and CDR2 FQGNSA. V lost 3 bases and J lost 5, with 14 bases in between. The CDR3, as DNA: TGTGCCAGCAGCTTCTTTACACAGGGCCACAATGAGCAGTTCTTC. It translates to CASSFFTQGHNEQFF.

The CDR3 sequence: CASSYLREADEQYF. The CDR3 DNA follows: TGTGCCAGCAGTTACTTGCGGGAGGCGGATGAGCAGTACTTC. The chain is built from TRBV6-5 and TRBJ2-7; 8 nucleotides agree with TRBD2. The CDR3 is 14 residues long. V was clipped by 1 base and J by 7 bases; unmatched bases: 6. Looked up from germline, CDR1 is MNHEY and CDR2 is SVGAGI.

This clonotype has only a few counts. The V gene is TRBV7-2, the J gene TRBJ2-3, with 7 bases fitting TRBD2. With V trimmed by 6 bases and J by 0 bases, 6 bases remained unmatched. The CDR3 loop spans 15 amino acids. Looked up from germline, CDR1 is SGHTA and CDR2 is FQGNSA. CDR3 coding DNA: TGTGCCAGCAGGACCCAAGCGGGAAGCACAGATACGCAGTATTTT. Translating gives CASRTQAGSTDTQYF.